One and the same sample provided the 31 T cell receptor beta chains below, sequenced in a study of shared clonotypes between healthy human individuals. TCRdb keeps only in-frame clones here, not all; method: immunoSEQ multiplex PCR. The table has some 450,000 clones, 77% seen once; the top ten hold approximately 12%. Sequenced material: PBMCs. The origin of the receptors is a woman aged 40-49 years in good health. Some clones in this sample may be carry-over from other donors' samples.

The V call is TRBV7-9, the J call TRBJ2-1; tentatively, D is TRBD1 (7 bases). The CDR3 loop spans 15 amino acids. The ends were cut back, 5 bases at V and 6 bases at J, with 17 bases in the middle. CDR1 is SEHNR and CDR2 is FQNEAQ in the germline V gene (reference sequence). The CDR3: CASSGGGPLGNEQFF. CDR3 bases: TGTGCCAGCAGCGGAGGGGGCCCGCTCGGCAATGAGCAGTTCTTC.

V and J are TRBV11-3 and TRBJ2-7, with D possibly TRBD1 on 6 matching bases. CDR1 is SGHNT, CDR2 YENEEA, per germline. The CDR3 runs to 13 residues. V gave up 5 bases and J gave up 5 bases, with 13 bases separating them. The CDR3 loop is CASSLQGRDEQYF. For the CDR3, the DNA is TGTGCCAGCAGCCTACAGGGTAGGGACGAGCAGTACTTC.

This clone occurred a few times. The chain uses TRBV11-2 and TRBJ1-2; 8 nucleotides align to TRBD1. J gave up 4 bases and V 10 bases, and 8 bases lay outside the gene matches. The CDR3 runs 13 residues. Germline V CDR1 and CDR2: SGHAT, FQNNGV. The CDR3 DNA is TGTGCCACCGCCTCCGACAGGGGCTATGGCTACACCTTC. As protein: CATASDRGYGYTF.

As regards this clone: Distinct nucleotide sequences in the sample also encode this CDR3. The chain employs TRBV5-4 and TRBJ2-5; perhaps TRBD1 as D (6 bases). Germline lookup yields CDR1 SGHNT and CDR2 YYREEE (reference sequence). The CDR3 sequence is 14 residues long. V shed 0 bases and J shed 1 base, with 7 bases lying between them. Written as DNA, the CDR3 is TGTGCCAGCAGCTTGGTGGGGGCCCAAGAGACCCAGTACTTC. This sequence encodes CASSLVGAQETQYF.

This sequence joins TRBV2 and TRBJ1-2; no clear D. The CDR3 consists of 13 residues. The ends were cut back, 3 bases at V and 4 bases at J, with 9 bases in the middle. CDR1 and CDR2 (germline): SNHLY, FYNNEI. CDR3 in amino acids: CASSEQLSYGYTF. The CDR3, as DNA: TGTGCCAGCAGTGAGCAGCTCTCCTATGGCTACACCTTC.

The genes are TRBV28 and TRBJ2-7; the match to TRBD1 covers 7 bases. CDR1 MDHEN and CDR2 SYDVKM come from the germline V gene. CDR3 length equals 12 residues. The trim removed 10 bases at V and 7 bases at J, leaving 10 bases unmatched. The CDR3 region is CANRGPRGEQYF. For the CDR3, the DNA is TGTGCCAACCGCGGTCCCAGGGGGGAGCAGTACTTC.

On this clone itself: One base separates it from a far larger clone, so it is likely a read error. The same CDR3 also results from other DNA sequences found in this sample. J is TRBJ1-2 and V is TRBV29-1, with no clear D. This CDR3 is built from 14 residues. Germline loops: CDR1 SQVTM, CDR2 ANQGSEA. The CDR3 DNA follows: TGCAGCGTTGAAGATCGTGGGTCTGGGAATGGCTATACCTTC. This encodes CSVEDRGSGNGYTF.

J is TRBJ1-2 and V is TRBV7-6, with a tentative D call TRBD1 (5 bases). The CDR3 loop spans 13 amino acids. Trimming removed 2 bases at V and 6 bases at J, with 10 bases between. Germline lookup yields CDR1 SGHVS and CDR2 FNYEAQ. CDR3 residues: CASSLWQGHGYTF. Written as DNA, the CDR3 is TGTGCCAGCAGCTTATGGCAGGGCCATGGCTACACCTTC.

The rearrangement uses TRBV27 and TRBJ2-5; D tentatively fits TRBD1 or TRBD2 (5 bases each). Germline V CDR1 and CDR2: MNHEY, SMNVEV (reference sequence). The CDR3 extends over 18 amino acids. Trimming took off 2 bases at V and 2 bases at J, with 21 bases between the two ends. The CDR3 bases are TGTGCCAGCAGTTTACAGGGACGGGCACAAGTCACACAAGAGACCCAGTACTTC. It encodes CASSLQGRAQVTQETQYF.

The V call is TRBV4-1, the J call TRBJ2-7; 10 bases line up with TRBD2. Germline V gene lookup returns CDR1 MGHRA and CDR2 YSYEKL. The CDR3 runs 15 residues. V shed 0 bases and J 6 bases; nucleotides not matched to a gene: 5. CDR3 DNA sequence: TGCGCCAGCAGCCAAGAGTCTAGCGGGAGCGGCGAGCAGTACTTC. This encodes CASSQESSGSGEQYF.

The chain joins TRBV7-3 to TRBJ2-1, with 8 bases that match TRBD2. CDR1 is SGHTA and CDR2 is FQGTGA in the germline V gene. This CDR3 contains 15 residues. J lost 7 bases, V lost 5 bases, and 10 bases had no gene match. As DNA, the CDR3 is TGTGCCAGCAGCCAGGGTCCCAGCGGGGGTAATGAGCAGTTCTTC. It specifies CASSQGPSGGNEQFF.

V usage is TRBV6-5 and J usage is TRBJ2-2; no reliable D call. Per germline, CDR1 MNHEY and CDR2 SVGAGI. The length of the CDR3 is 15 residues. V lost 2 bases to trimming and J lost 1 base, with 8 bases between them. CDR3 loop: CASSYANRNTGELFF. The CDR3 nucleotides are TGTGCCAGCAGTTACGCGAACAGGAACACCGGGGAGCTGTTTTTT.

The V gene is TRBV28, the J gene TRBJ2-7; no firm D call. Germline CDR1 is MDHEN and CDR2 is SYDVKM. Trimming stripped 3 bases from V and 4 bases from J, with 10 bases between. The CDR3 is 13 residues long. This CDR3 reads CASSFGSLYEQYF. CDR3 nucleotides: TGTGCCAGCAGTTTCGGCAGCCTTTACGAGCAGTACTTC. Variable domain in full (rest from reference TRBV28 and TRBJ2-7): DVKVTQSSRYLVKRTGEKVFLECVQDMDHENMFWYRQDPGLGLRLIYFSYDVKMKEKGDIPEGYSVSREKKERFSLILESASTNQTSMYLCASSFGSLYEQYFGPGTRLTVT.

This clone was detected once. The sample has other DNA sequences that encode this CDR3 too. The genes are TRBV9 and TRBJ2-1; D call uncertain. Germline V gene lookup returns CDR1 SGDLS and CDR2 YYNGEE. This CDR3 region has 13 residues. V was shortened by 0 bases and J by 6 bases, with 7 bases between the two germline ends. CDR3: CASSVGWGNEQFF. Here the CDR3 DNA reads TGTGCCAGCAGCGTAGGTTGGGGCAATGAGCAGTTCTTC.

To note about this clone: The sample holds other DNA sequences that translate to the same CDR3. The chain recombines TRBV18 with TRBJ2-6, with D perhaps assigned TRBD1 or TRBD2 (5 bases each). Trimming shortened V by 2 bases and J by 3 bases, and 8 bases separated the two germline ends. The CDR3 is 15 amino acids. The germline V gene has CDR1 KGHSH and CDR2 LQKENI. The CDR3 coding sequence is TGTGCCAGCTCACCAGGGACGGGTGGGGCCAACGTCCTGACTTTC. Translating gives CASSPGTGGANVLTF. Combining the CDR3 with reference TRBV18 and TRBJ2-6 gives the whole variable domain NAGVMQNPRHLVRRRGQEARLRCSPMKGHSHVYWYRQLPEEGLKFMVYLQKENIIDESGMPKERFSAEFPKEGPSILRIQQVVRGDSAAYFCASSPGTGGANVLTFGAGSRLTVL.

The chain recombines TRBV6-4 with TRBJ2-1, with TRBD2 matching 12 bases. V gave up 5 bases and J gave up 2 bases; unmatched junction bases: 4. The CDR3 contains 16 residues. CDR1 is MRHNA, CDR2 SNTAGT, per germline. CDR3 in amino acids: CASSLLAGGAYNEQFF. The CDR3 DNA reads as TGTGCCAGCAGTTTACTAGCGGGAGGCGCCTACAATGAGCAGTTCTTC.

V is TRBV7-2 and J is TRBJ1-1; D not certain. Per the germline V gene, CDR1 is SGHTA and CDR2 is FQGNSA. V shed 6 bases and J shed 2 bases, with 19 bases lying between them. The CDR3 runs 16 residues. The CDR3 bases are TGTGCCAGCAGTCCTTCGATAGCGGGAGTTAACACTGAAGCTTTCTTT. Its translation: CASSPSIAGVNTEAFF.

This clone was seen at least ten times. The rearrangement joins TRBV5-1 to TRBJ2-7; TRBD1 agrees at 7 bases. The ends lost 2 bases at V and 5 bases at J; junction bases unmatched: 7. The CDR3 contains 14 residues. Germline V lookup: CDR1 SGHRS, CDR2 YFSETQ. The chain's CDR3 is CASSLEGGDDEQYF. In nucleotides, the CDR3 is TGCGCCAGCAGCTTAGAAGGGGGCGACGACGAGCAGTACTTC.

Only one count was recorded for this clone. Only one base separates this from a far larger clonotype, so it likely reflects a read error. The chain has TRBV27 and TRBJ1-4; 11 nucleotides line up with TRBD1. This CDR3 is built from 15 residues. CDR1 is MNHEY and CDR2 is SMNVEV in the germline V gene (reference sequence). The CDR3: CASRAGQGEVEKLSF. The CDR3, as DNA: TGTGCCAGCAGGGCGGGACAGGGGGAAGTTGAAAAACTGTCTTTT.

The rearrangement links TRBV15 to TRBJ2-3; D is perhaps TRBD1 (5 bases). V was pared by 9 bases and J by 0 bases, with 16 bases between. Germline lookup yields CDR1 LNHNV and CDR2 YYDKDF (reference sequence). This CDR3 has 15 residues. The CDR3 sequence is CATKKGRPSTDTQYF. CDR3 nucleotide sequence: TGTGCCACAAAGAAGGGGCGACCTAGCACAGATACGCAGTATTTT. Filled out from reference TRBV15 and TRBJ2-3, the complete variable domain reads DAMVIQNPRYQVTQFGKPVTLSCSQTLNHNVMYWYQQKSSQAPKLLFHYYDKDFNNEADTPDNFQSRRPNTSFCFLDIRSPGLGDTAMYLCATKKGRPSTDTQYFGPGTRLTVL.

The chain joins TRBV7-3 to TRBJ1-2; TRBD1 agrees at 8 bases. The J segment lost 7 bases and the V segment lost 2 bases, leaving 6 bases of the junction unmatched. This CDR3 is built from 14 residues. Germline V gene data show CDR1 as SGHTA and CDR2 as FQGTGA. DNA for the CDR3: TGTGCCAGCAGCTTAGGGGACAGGACGGGTGGCTACACCTTC. Encoded protein: CASSLGDRTGGYTF.

Remarks on this clone: This clone may be a read error of a much larger clone one base away. CDR3 DNA sequence: TGTGCCAGCAGCGACGCCCTAGCGGGAGGGATCGAGACCAAGTACTTC. Protein: CASSDALAGGIETKYF. The V gene is TRBV28, the J gene TRBJ2-5; 12 bases map to TRBD2. From germline, CDR1 is MDHEN and CDR2 SYDVKM. CDR3 length: 16 residues.

This clone has only a few counts. V usage is TRBV7-2 and J usage is TRBJ2-1, with 12 bases matching TRBD2. Losses at the gene ends were 5 bases for V and 10 bases for J; bases not matched to a gene: 12. The CDR3 sequence is 16 residues long. The germline CDR1 and CDR2 sequences are SGHTA and FQGNSA. CDR3 region: CASSIRTSGANVEQFF. The CDR3, as DNA: TGTGCCAGCAGCATACGGACTAGCGGGGCCAATGTCGAGCAGTTCTTC.

This chain links TRBV18 with TRBJ2-3; 7 bases are a match to TRBD2. CDR1 and CDR2 (germline): KGHSH, LQKENI. The junction had 15 bases not matched to a gene; V was cut back by 8 bases and J by 1 base. The CDR3 totals 17 residues. CDR3 DNA sequence: TGTGCCAGCACCAGGAGGGAGCGGGGACCCGGCACAGATACGCAGTATTTT. Encoded protein: CASTRRERGPGTDTQYF.

This clone appeared a single time. The chain couples TRBV2 to TRBJ1-1; 7 nucleotides match TRBD1. The germline gives CDR1 SNHLY, CDR2 FYNNEI. Unmatched junction bases numbered 5, after V lost 3 bases and J lost 4 bases. The CDR3 spans 14 residues. The CDR3 nucleotides are TGTGCCAGCAGTGAGGGACAGAGGGGCACTGAAGCTTTCTTT. Amino acid sequence: CASSEGQRGTEAFF.

A word on this clone: One end of the junction is discordant with germline, which a read error may explain. This chain joins TRBV27 and TRBJ2-1; TRBD2 aligns across 12 bases. The CDR3 runs 20 residues. Germline V lookup: CDR1 MNHEY, CDR2 SMNVEV (reference sequence). CDR3 in amino acids: CASSLSSRGLAGAQTNEQFF. Written as DNA, the CDR3 is TGTGCCAGCAGTCTATCTAGCCGGGGACTAGCGGGTGCACAGACGAATGAGCAGTTCTTC.

The rearrangement joins TRBV11-3 to TRBJ2-2; possible D gene TRBD2, 7 bases. With 4 bases removed from V and 7 bases from J, the gap between germline ends came to 13 bases. The germline CDR1 and CDR2 sequences are SGHNT and YENEEA. CDR3 size: 14 residues. CDR3 region: CASSSGGSFGELFF. The CDR3 DNA sequence: TGTGCCAGCAGCTCGGGGGGCTCCTTCGGGGAGCTGTTTTTT.

Only a few counts were recorded for this clone. A far larger clone lies a single base away; this is likely a read error. Here the CDR3 omits its conserved ending phenylalanine or tryptophan, so a read error is the likely source. This chain connects TRBV4-1 to TRBJ2-7; the D is unclear. Looked up from germline, CDR1 is MGHRA and CDR2 is YSYEKL. Trimming took 3 bases from V and 7 from J, leaving 13 bases between them. This CDR3 has 13 amino acids. Here the CDR3 DNA reads TGCGCCAGCAGCCAGCTAGACCCAATAGAGCAGTACCTC. Protein sequence: CASSQLDPIEQYL.

This clone showed up just a few times. The chain employs TRBV5-4 and TRBJ1-2; D perhaps matches TRBD1 (6 bases). Germline assignment: CDR1 SGHNT and CDR2 YYREEE (reference sequence). This CDR3 is 14 amino acids long. The V end was cut by 5 bases, the J end by 4 bases, with 15 bases between. The CDR3 protein is CASSFLGTIYGYTF. DNA of the CDR3: TGTGCCAGCAGTTTTTTGGGGACAATCTATGGCTACACCTTC.

The rearrangement uses TRBV10-3 and TRBJ2-1; the D gene is possibly TRBD2 (6 bases). Trimming cost V 4 bases and J 10 bases, with 8 bases left between them. Looked up from germline, CDR1 is ENHRY and CDR2 is SYGVKD. There are 11 residues in the CDR3. CDR3 sequence: CAISVREEQFF. CDR3 bases: TGTGCCATCAGTGTTCGGGAGGAGCAGTTCTTC.

A note on this clone: It may be a read error: a sequence one base away is much more abundant. The rearrangement links TRBV28 to TRBJ1-3, with a tentative D call TRBD1 (6 bases). CDR3 length: 14 amino acids. Germline V gives CDR1 MDHEN, CDR2 SYDVKM. The CDR3 reads CASRDSRSGSTIYF. The CDR3 DNA reads as TGTGCCAGCAGGGACAGCCGCTCTGGAAGCACCATATATTTT.